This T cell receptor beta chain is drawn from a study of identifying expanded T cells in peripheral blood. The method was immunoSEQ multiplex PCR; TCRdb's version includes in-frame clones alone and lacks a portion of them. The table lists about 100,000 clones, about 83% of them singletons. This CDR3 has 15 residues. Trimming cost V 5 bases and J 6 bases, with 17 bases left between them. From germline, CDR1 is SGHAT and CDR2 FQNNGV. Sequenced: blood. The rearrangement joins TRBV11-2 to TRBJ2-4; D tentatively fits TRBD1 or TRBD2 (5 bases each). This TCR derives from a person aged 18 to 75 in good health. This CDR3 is CASSPFRARGNIQYF. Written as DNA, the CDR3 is TGTGCCAGCAGCCCCTTCAGGGCACGGGGAAACATTCAGTACTTC.